This record concerns one T cell receptor (beta chain) sequence. In the original analysis: Estimation of nucleated cell counts was performed using reference gene primer amplification. Clones were read by immunoSEQ multiplex PCR, and TCRdb kept only the in-frame ones, dropping some. That table supplies the V and J calls and clone size; D and trimming were determined from the DNA. The sample lists just over 250,000 clones, about 87% occurring once. The data are from a study of blood T cell repertoires in COVID-19. Study at large: Samples taken during acute and convalescent COVID-19 were collected in the United States, Italy and Spain. From T cells, B-cell-depleted T cells, or PBMCs came the material, which was cDNA or gDNA.

Germline V lookup: CDR1 MDHEN, CDR2 SYDVKM. The CDR3 is made up of 14 amino acids. V lost 4 bases and J 0 bases, leaving 9 bases between the germline ends. Sequences were obtained from peripheral blood. The chain employs TRBV28 and TRBJ2-5, with D unresolved. This clonotype was sampled from a woman aged 45 to 65 with acute or convalescent COVID-19. CDR3 sequence reads: CASSSTVYQETQYF. Here the CDR3 DNA reads TGTGCCAGCAGTTCAACAGTGTACCAAGAGACCCAGTACTTC.